Shown below are 25 T cell receptor beta chains from a single sample sequenced in a study of blood T cell repertoires in COVID-19. This table comes from immunoSEQ multiplex PCR, and its TCRdb copy is limited to in-frame clones, with some not included. Of 55,000 to 75,000 clones in the sample, about 90% are singletons; the top ten hold approximately 8%. Input material: peripheral blood. These receptors all stem from a man aged 45-65 years with active COVID-19.

This clone was seen just once. The rearrangement links TRBV19 to TRBJ1-2; a possible D gene is TRBD1 (6 bases). CDR1 and CDR2 (germline): LNHDA, SQIVND (reference sequence). CDR3 length: 12 amino acids. Trimming removed 8 bases from V and 2 bases from J, with 9 bases in between. The CDR3 coding sequence is TGTGCCAGTCTGGACAGAAACTATGGCTACACCTTC. Its protein is CASLDRNYGYTF.

This chain connects TRBV27 to TRBJ1-2; D not resolved. This CDR3 contains 14 residues. The germline V and J ends were trimmed by 3 bases and 5 bases, with 13 bases remaining between them. Germline assignment: CDR1 MNHEY and CDR2 SMNVEV (reference sequence). CDR3 loop: CASSFNGVGYGYTF. The DNA of the CDR3 is TGTGCCAGCAGTTTTAACGGGGTAGGGTATGGCTACACCTTC.

The V call is TRBV6-1, the J call TRBJ2-7; a weak D match, TRBD1 (5 bases). Trimming took off 2 bases at V and 2 bases at J, with 7 bases between the two ends. Germline lookup yields CDR1 MNHNS and CDR2 SASEGT. This CDR3 spans 13 amino acids. CDR3 amino acids: CASSEIGAYEQYF. CDR3 bases: TGTGCCAGCAGTGAAATAGGGGCCTACGAGCAGTACTTC.

This chain links TRBV7-2 with TRBJ2-1, with 7 bases matching TRBD2. The CDR3 is made up of 14 amino acids. From germline, CDR1 is SGHTA and CDR2 FQGNSA. V gave up 5 bases and J gave up 4 bases; unmatched junction bases: 5. The CDR3 spells CASSTSGAYNEQFF. The CDR3 nucleotides read TGTGCCAGCAGCACGAGCGGGGCGTACAATGAGCAGTTCTTC.

The count of this clone is one. The J gene is TRBJ2-3, the V gene TRBV14; D unclear. The V gene lost 1 base and the J gene lost 4 bases, with 9 bases spanning the gap. This CDR3 contains 14 residues. In germline, CDR1 is SGHDN, CDR2 FVKESK. CDR3 in DNA: TGTGCCAGCAGCCAAGCCCGAGGCGCAGATACGCAGTATTTT. This translates into CASSQARGADTQYF.

The rearrangement links TRBV12-3 or TRBV12-4 to TRBJ2-1; perhaps TRBD1 as D (6 bases). Trimming took 8 bases from V and 15 from J, leaving 14 bases between them. CDR3 length: 10 residues. This CDR3 reads CASGRGQPFF. The DNA for the CDR3 is TGTGCCAGCGGTCGAGGACAGCCGTTCTTC.

This clone appeared a few times. V usage is TRBV7-8 and J usage is TRBJ1-6; D might be TRBD1 (5 bases). This CDR3 region has 14 residues. The V gene's germline CDR1 is SGHVS and CDR2 FQNEAQ. Trimming removed 5 bases at V and 6 bases at J, with 11 bases between. The CDR3 region is CASSPGQGNSPLHF. The CDR3 coding sequence is TGTGCCAGCAGCCCCGGCCAGGGTAATTCACCCCTCCACTTT.

The chain links TRBV9 to TRBJ1-2, with a possible D match to TRBD1 (5 bases). The CDR3 length is 12 residues. Germline CDR1 and CDR2: SGDLS and YYNGEE. V was shortened by 3 bases and J by 8 bases, with 11 bases between the two germline ends. The CDR3 is CASSAAAGGYTF. The CDR3 region has the DNA TGTGCCAGCAGCGCTGCGGCAGGGGGCTACACCTTC. The full variable domain, in which reference TRBV9 and TRBJ1-2 provide the parts outside the CDR3, is DSGVTQTPKHLITATGQRVTLRCSPRSGDLSVYWYQQSLDQGLQFLIQYYNGEERAKGNILERFSAQQFPDLHSELNLSSLELGDSALYFCASSAAAGGYTFGSGTRLTVV.

This rearrangement joins TRBV12-3 or TRBV12-4 to TRBJ1-2, with D tentatively TRBD1 (5 bases). V was pared by 6 bases and J by 7 bases, with 12 bases between. This CDR3 is 12 amino acids long. The CDR3 loop reads CASSPGGGGYTF. The CDR3 DNA sequence: TGTGCCAGCAGCCCCGGGGGAGGTGGCTACACCTTC.

V usage is TRBV19 and J usage is TRBJ2-3; 10 nucleotides line up with TRBD2. Germline CDR1 LNHDA, CDR2 SQIVND (reference sequence). The CDR3 has 16 residues. The V gene end was trimmed by 7 bases and the J gene end by 4 bases; junction bases not matched to a gene: 11. CDR3 protein: CASTFSGGPRPDTQYF. The CDR3 region has the DNA TGTGCCAGTACTTTTAGCGGGGGGCCCCGCCCAGATACGCAGTATTTT.

The J gene is TRBJ1-1, the V gene TRBV5-6; no reliable D call. Trimming shortened V by 3 bases and J by 5 bases, and 17 bases separated the two germline ends. This CDR3 comprises 15 residues. Per the germline V gene, CDR1 is SGHDT and CDR2 is YYEEEE. The CDR3 loop is CASSSRPPEVTEAFF. The CDR3 nucleotides are TGTGCCAGCAGCTCCCGCCCGCCGGAGGTTACTGAAGCTTTCTTT.

This clone occurred once. The chain joins TRBV27 to TRBJ2-7; D is perhaps TRBD2 (5 bases). V lost 3 bases, J lost 2 bases, and 8 bases lay in between. This CDR3 has 13 amino acids. Germline V gives CDR1 MNHEY, CDR2 SMNVEV (reference sequence). This CDR3 reads CASSLREPYEQYF. Here the CDR3 DNA reads TGTGCCAGCAGTTTGAGGGAGCCCTACGAGCAGTACTTC.

The chain links TRBV9 to TRBJ1-1; D is possibly TRBD1 (6 bases). The CDR3 runs to 15 residues. Germline assignment: CDR1 SGDLS and CDR2 YYNGEE. V lost 3 bases and J lost 6, with 18 bases in between. This CDR3 reads CASSDTGRVSSEAFF. The CDR3, as DNA: TGTGCCAGCAGCGATACAGGGAGAGTTTCCTCTGAAGCTTTCTTT. The full variable domain, its missing parts supplied by reference TRBV9 and TRBJ1-1, is DSGVTQTPKHLITATGQRVTLRCSPRSGDLSVYWYQQSLDQGLQFLIQYYNGEERAKGNILERFSAQQFPDLHSELNLSSLELGDSALYFCASSDTGRVSSEAFFGQGTRLTVV.

This chain uses TRBV7-3 with TRBJ2-1; 8 nucleotides line up with TRBD2. CDR1 and CDR2 (germline): SGHTA, FQGTGA. The J segment lost 13 bases and the V segment lost 0 bases, leaving 5 bases of the junction unmatched. The CDR3 covers 13 residues. The CDR3 nucleotides read TGTGCCAGCAGCTTAACGGAAGCGGGAGTACAGTTCTTC. It translates to CASSLTEAGVQFF.

The J gene is TRBJ1-1, the V gene TRBV7-9; 7 bases agree with TRBD1. Per the germline V gene, CDR1 is SEHNR and CDR2 is FQNEAQ (reference sequence). V was clipped by 1 base and J by 6 bases; unmatched bases: 5. The CDR3 runs 14 residues. CDR3 region: CASSLVRDSPEAFF. The CDR3 DNA is TGTGCCAGCAGCTTAGTCCGGGACAGCCCTGAAGCTTTCTTT.

Here the CDR3 reads CASRTGTGANTEAFF. For the CDR3, the DNA is TGCGCCAGCAGGACCGGGACAGGGGCGAACACTGAAGCTTTCTTT. V is TRBV5-1 and J is TRBJ1-1; 10 positions agree with TRBD1. This CDR3 is built from 15 residues. The V and J ends lost 5 bases and 1 base, in that order; junction bases with no gene match: 5. The germline V gene encodes CDR1 SGHRS and CDR2 YFSETQ. The full variable domain, with the rest looked up from reference TRBV5-1 and TRBJ1-1, is KAGVTQTPRYLIKTRGQQVTLSCSPISGHRSVSWYQQTPGQGLQFLFEYFSETQRNKGNFPGRFSGRQFSNSRSEMNVSTLELGDSALYLCASRTGTGANTEAFFGQGTRLTVV.

This clone was detected once. The chain carries TRBV4-1 and TRBJ2-3; D gene ambiguous. Germline V gene sequence: CDR1 MGHRA, CDR2 YSYEKL. V dropped 5 bases and J dropped 0 bases, with 6 bases sitting between them. The CDR3 contains 13 residues. The CDR3 sequence: CASSKASTDTQYF. Here the CDR3 DNA reads TGCGCCAGCAGCAAAGCTAGCACAGATACGCAGTATTTT.

This chain connects TRBV9 to TRBJ1-2; D may be TRBD1 (6 bases). Germline V CDR1 and CDR2: SGDLS, YYNGEE. The CDR3 runs to 14 residues. V was pared by 0 bases and J by 6 bases, with 12 bases between. CDR3 nucleotide sequence: TGTGCCAGCAGCGTAGGGGGGGGCGCGGATGGCTACACCTTC. Residues: CASSVGGGADGYTF. The variable domain in full, with the rest retrieved from reference TRBV9 and TRBJ1-2, is DSGVTQTPKHLITATGQRVTLRCSPRSGDLSVYWYQQSLDQGLQFLIQYYNGEERAKGNILERFSAQQFPDLHSELNLSSLELGDSALYFCASSVGGGADGYTFGSGTRLTVV.

This clone has only a few counts. This rearrangement joins TRBV18 to TRBJ2-5, with a weak D call TRBD2 (5 bases). The CDR3 extends over 14 amino acids. Germline V gene lookup returns CDR1 KGHSH and CDR2 LQKENI. V was pared by 0 bases and J by 4 bases, with 9 bases between. The CDR3 sequence is CASSPPEERETQYF. The CDR3 DNA reads as TGTGCCAGCTCACCACCGGAGGAGCGAGAGACCCAGTACTTC.

The rearrangement links TRBV4-1 to TRBJ1-4; 7 bases fit TRBD1. The germline V gene encodes CDR1 MGHRA and CDR2 YSYEKL. Trimming at V came to 1 base and at J to 3 bases, leaving 2 bases not matched to a gene. The CDR3 is 15 residues long. In DNA form, the CDR3 reads TGCGCCAGCAGCCAAGTGGGGACAGCTAATGAAAAACTGTTTTTT. It yields the protein CASSQVGTANEKLFF.

V and J are TRBV19 and TRBJ1-2; D may be TRBD1 (5 bases). Germline V gives CDR1 LNHDA, CDR2 SQIVND (reference sequence). Trimming took off 3 bases at V and 6 bases at J, with 8 bases between the two ends. The length of the CDR3 is 12 residues. CDR3 coding DNA: TGTGCCAGTAGTATGACAGTTAATGGCTACACCTTC. It translates to CASSMTVNGYTF.

The chain joins TRBV4-1 to TRBJ1-1; D gene unclear. The ends were cut back, 1 base at V and 2 bases at J, with 8 bases in the middle. Germline assignment: CDR1 MGHRA and CDR2 YSYEKL. This CDR3 is built from 14 residues. CDR3 sequence reads: CASSQGPGNTEAFF. Written as DNA, the CDR3 is TGCGCCAGCAGCCAAGGCCCGGGAAACACTGAAGCTTTCTTT.

In its sample, this clone was seen a few times. The genes are TRBV6-7 and TRBJ2-7; TRBD1 aligns across 9 bases. TRBV6-7 belongs to the ORF category, with a function that is uncertain. V shed 9 bases and J 5 bases; nucleotides not matched to a gene: 14. CDR3 length: 15 amino acids. CDR3 sequence reads: CARLGCGQGLNEQYF. CDR3 coding DNA: TGTGCCAGACTCGGTTGTGGACAGGGGCTCAACGAGCAGTACTTC.

With regard to this clone: At one end the junction does not follow the germline gene, possibly because of a read error. This chain connects TRBV7-2 to TRBJ2-3; 12 bases map to TRBD2. The CDR3 has 13 residues. Germline V gives CDR1 SGHTA, CDR2 FQGNSA. The CDR3 sequence: CASSPTPGTSGSF. As DNA, the CDR3 is TGTGCCAGCAGCCCCACTCCCGGGACTAGCGGGTCCTTT.

The chain links TRBV5-6 to TRBJ2-7, with no clear D. CDR1 and CDR2 from the germline V gene are SGHDT and YYEEEE. This CDR3 has 14 amino acids. V was cut by 4 bases and J by 2 bases, with 13 bases left in between. CDR3 sequence: CASSRNAAPYEQYF. The CDR3 nucleotides read TGTGCCAGCAGCCGGAATGCGGCTCCCTACGAGCAGTACTTC.